Sequencing of this T cell receptor (beta chain) was carried out in a study of blood T cell repertoires in COVID-19. Study as a whole: Samples came from the United States, Italy and Spain, spanning acute and convalescent COVID-19. T cells, B-cell-depleted T cells, or PBMCs supplied cDNA or gDNA.

The data were produced by immunoSEQ multiplex PCR, yet TCRdb's version contains in-frame clones alone and is incomplete. Of hundreds of thousands of clones listed, roughly 90% are singletons. Losses at the gene ends were 4 bases for V and 4 bases for J; bases not matched to a gene: 2. CDR3 length equals 13 residues. The V gene's germline CDR1 is SGHDT and CDR2 YYEEEE. This clonotype was obtained from a woman aged 25 to 39 with COVID-19, enrolled during active disease. V gene TRBV5-6 combines with J gene TRBJ1-1; 9 bases map to TRBD1. Sequenced material: peripheral blood. The chain's CDR3 is CASSLTGGTEAFF. DNA of the CDR3: TGTGCCAGCAGCCTGACAGGGGGCACTGAAGCTTTCTTT.